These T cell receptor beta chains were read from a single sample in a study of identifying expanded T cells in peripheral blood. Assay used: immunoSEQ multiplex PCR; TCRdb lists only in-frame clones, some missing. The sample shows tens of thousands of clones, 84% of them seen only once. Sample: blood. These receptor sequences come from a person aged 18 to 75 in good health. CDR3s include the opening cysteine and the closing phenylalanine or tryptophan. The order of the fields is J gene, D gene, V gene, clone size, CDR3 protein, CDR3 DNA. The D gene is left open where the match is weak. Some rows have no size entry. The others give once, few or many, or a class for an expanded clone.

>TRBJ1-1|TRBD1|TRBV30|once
CAWSPGTGLSEAFF
TGTGCCTGGAGTCCTGGGACAGGTCTGTCTGAAGCTTTCTTT
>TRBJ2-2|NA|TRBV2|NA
CASSDLGGAGELFF
TGTGCCAGCAGTGATCTTGGAGGGGCCGGGGAGCTGTTTTTT
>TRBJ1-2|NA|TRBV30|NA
CAWISRGAFGGYTF
TGTGCCTGGATATCCCGGGGGGCGTTTGGTGGCTACACCTTC
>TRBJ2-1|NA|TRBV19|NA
CASSIGAGLSYNEQFF
TGTGCCAGTAGTATAGGGGCGGGACTCTCCTACAATGAGCAGTTCTTC
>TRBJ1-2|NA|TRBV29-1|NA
CSVVRGPEDYTF
TGCAGCGTTGTCAGGGGCCCGGAAGACTACACCTTC
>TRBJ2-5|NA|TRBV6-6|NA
CASGRGKETQYF
TGTGCCAGCGGGAGGGGGAAAGAGACCCAGTACTTC
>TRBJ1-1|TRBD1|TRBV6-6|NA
CASSYSGTGVSEAFF
TGTGCCAGCAGTTACTCAGGGACAGGGGTTTCTGAAGCTTTCTTT
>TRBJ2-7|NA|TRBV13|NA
CASSLGRNYEQYF
TGTGCCAGCAGCTTAGGGAGAAACTACGAGCAGTACTTC
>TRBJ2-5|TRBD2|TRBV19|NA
CASSIGGTQETQYF
TGTGCCAGTAGTATCGGGGGGACCCAAGAGACCCAGTACTTC
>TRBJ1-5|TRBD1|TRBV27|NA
CASSFTPTGGIMGPQHF
TGTGCCAGCAGTTTTACCCCGACAGGGGGGATAATGGGGCCCCAGCATTTT
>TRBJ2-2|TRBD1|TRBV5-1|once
CASSLTTGSTGELFF
TGCGCCAGCAGCTTAACGACAGGGAGTACCGGGGAGCTGTTTTTT
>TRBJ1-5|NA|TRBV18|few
CASSRQGRDQPQHF
TGTGCCAGCTCAAGGCAGGGGAGGGACCAGCCCCAGCATTTT
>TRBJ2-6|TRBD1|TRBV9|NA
CASSGRGQGPLRANVLTF
TGTGCCAGCAGTGGCCGGGGACAGGGGCCCTTGCGGGCCAACGTCCTGACTTTC
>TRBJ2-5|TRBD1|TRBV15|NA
CATGTGQETQYF
TGTGCCACCGGGACAGGGCAAGAGACCCAGTACTTC
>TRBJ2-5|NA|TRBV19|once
CASSRAQETQYF
TGTGCCAGTAGTAGGGCCCAAGAGACCCAGTACTTC
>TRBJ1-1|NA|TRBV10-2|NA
CASSHGRATEAFF
TGCGCCAGCAGTCACGGCAGGGCCACTGAAGCTTTCTTT
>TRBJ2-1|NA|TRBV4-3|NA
CASSQDSRGFYNEQFF
TGCGCCAGCAGCCAAGATTCTCGGGGTTTCTACAATGAGCAGTTCTTC
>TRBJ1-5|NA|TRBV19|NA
CASSISPTENQPQHF
TGTGCCAGTAGTATTTCACCCACAGAGAATCAGCCCCAGCATTTT
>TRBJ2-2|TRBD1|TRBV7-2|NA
CASSPDRSFLTGELFF
TGTGCCAGCAGCCCGGACAGGAGTTTTTTGACCGGGGAGCTGTTTTTT
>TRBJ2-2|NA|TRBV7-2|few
CASSSSSGKSGELFF
TGTGCCAGCAGCTCCTCCTCAGGGAAGTCCGGGGAGCTGTTTTTT
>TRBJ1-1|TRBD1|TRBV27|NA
CASSLLQGAVEAFF
TGTGCCAGCAGTTTATTACAGGGGGCGGTTGAAGCTTTCTTT
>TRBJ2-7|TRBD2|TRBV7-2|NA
CASSLVASGTSYEQYF
TGTGCCAGCAGCTTAGTAGCTAGCGGCACCTCCTACGAGCAGTACTTC
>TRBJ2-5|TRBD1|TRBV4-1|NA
CASRSYQGQGARETQYF
TGCGCCAGCAGATCTTACCAGGGACAGGGGGCGAGGGAGACCCAGTACTTC
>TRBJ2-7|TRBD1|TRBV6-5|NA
CASSYSGTVGNEQYF
TGTGCCAGCAGTTACTCGGGGACAGTAGGCAACGAGCAGTACTTC
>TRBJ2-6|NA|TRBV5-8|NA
CASSLAISGANVLTF
TGTGCCAGCAGCTTGGCTATCTCTGGGGCCAACGTCCTGACTTTC
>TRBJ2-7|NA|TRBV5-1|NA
CASSVSRDYEQYF
TGCGCCAGCAGCGTATCCCGGGACTACGAGCAGTACTTC
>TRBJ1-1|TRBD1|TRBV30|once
CAWNRDSGTEAFF
TGTGCCTGGAACCGGGACAGCGGCACTGAAGCTTTCTTT
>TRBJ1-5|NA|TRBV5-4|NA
CASSLDPGSNQPQHF
TGTGCCAGCAGCTTAGACCCGGGGAGCAATCAGCCCCAGCATTTT
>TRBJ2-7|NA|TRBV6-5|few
CASGTRLYEQYF
TGTGCCAGCGGGACGCGCCTCTACGAGCAGTACTTC
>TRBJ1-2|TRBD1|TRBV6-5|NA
CASSSTGGQGASGYTF
TGTGCCAGCAGTTCAACCGGGGGACAGGGGGCTTCTGGCTACACCTTC
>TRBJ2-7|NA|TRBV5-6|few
CASSLAWRIGTQTYEQYF
TGTGCCAGCAGCTTGGCCTGGAGGATTGGGACGCAAACCTACGAGCAGTACTTC
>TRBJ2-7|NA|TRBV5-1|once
CASSHQPQADEQYF
TGCGCCAGCAGCCACCAACCTCAGGCGGACGAGCAGTACTTC
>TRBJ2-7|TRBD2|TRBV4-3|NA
CASSQGWTGIAGASSYEQYF
TGCGCCAGCAGCCAAGGGTGGACGGGAATAGCGGGGGCAAGCTCCTACGAGCAGTACTTC
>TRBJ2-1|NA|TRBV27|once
CASSLPSPYNEQFF
TGTGCCAGCAGCCTCCCTAGTCCCTACAATGAGCAGTTCTTC
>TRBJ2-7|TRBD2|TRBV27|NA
CARDEPSGRPSYEQYF
TGTGCCAGAGATGAGCCTAGCGGGAGACCGTCCTACGAGCAGTACTTC
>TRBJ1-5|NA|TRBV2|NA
CASSGSVGVNQPQHF
TGTGCCAGCAGTGGCAGCGTGGGGGTCAATCAGCCCCAGCATTTT